A selection of T cell receptor beta chains follows, all from one sample in a study of tumor and adjacent non-tumor tissue in lung cancer. MiXCR was run by TCRdb on the multiplex PCR reads, yielding one entry per CDR3 protein. The sample contains about 90,000 distinct CDR3 sequences, 76% of which appear only once. The sequenced sample was distant non-tumor lung tissue. These receptor sequences come from a woman in her forties or fifties with non-small cell lung cancer. The CDR3 runs from the conserved cysteine through the conserved F or W. A D gene is named only where the DNA matches it firmly. Clone size is given for some rows only: seen once, a few or many times, or a class if the clone is expanded.

>.|TRBV6-1|TRBJ2-4|TRBD1
TGTGCCAGCAGGGGACAGTCCAAAAACATTCAGAACTTC
CASRGQSKNIQNF
>many|TRBV11-2|TRBJ1-3|.
TGTGCCAGCAGCTTAGGAGGTGGAGACACCATATATTTT
CASSLGGGDTIYF
>once|TRBV7-2|TRBJ2-1|TRBD2
TGTGCCAGCAGCTCACAAACCGGGACTAGCTCCTACAATGAGCATTTCTTC
CASSSQTGTSSYNEHFF
>.|TRBV6-6|TRBJ2-3|TRBD1
TGTGCCAGCACTCAAGGGGGCTCAAGCAATCAGCCCCAGTATTTT
CASTQGGSSNQPQYF
>many|TRBV5-5|TRBJ1-6|.
TGTGCCAGCAGCTTGAATGTGGGGGCGCCCGATTCACCCCTCCACTTT
CASSLNVGAPDSPLHF
>.|TRBV6-1|TRBJ2-2|TRBD2
TGTGTCAGCAGTGAAGATCCCGGGAGGGTCACAGGGGAGCTGTTTTTT
CVSSEDPGRVTGELFF
>.|TRBV11-2|TRBJ2-3|TRBD2
TGTGCCAGCAGCATCAGACTACCGGGAGGGAAACTCGGCATAGATACGCAGTATTTT
CASSIRLPGGKLGIDTQYF
>.|TRBV6-1|TRBJ2-7|TRBD2
TGTGCCAGCAGCGCCGGGGGGGGATACGAGCACTACTTC
CASSAGGGYEHYF
>.|TRBV29-1|TRBJ1-1|TRBD1
TGCAGCGGGCAGGGGGCTGGTGCTAACACTGAAGCTTGCTTT
CSGQGAGANTEACF
>.|TRBV14|TRBJ2-1|.
TGTGTCAGCGGCCTTATGACAGACCACAATGAGCAGTTCTTC
CVSGLMTDHNEQFF
>.|TRBV6-5|TRBJ2-1|.
TGCGCCAGAACCGTTACTAGGAGCTCCTACAATGAGCAGTTCTTC
CARTVTRSSYNEQFF
>.|TRBV6-6|TRBJ2-1|.
TGTGCCAGCAACTCCGGGAGACACGTCGGTAATGAGCAGTTCTTC
CASNSGRHVGNEQFF
>.|TRBV6-5|TRBJ2-7|TRBD1
TGTGCCAGCGGTTACTCCAACAGGGGGTTCTACGAGCAGCACTTT
CASGYSNRGFYEQHF
>.|TRBV10-3|TRBJ2-7|.
TGTGCCATCGAGGGGCAGGACACCTATGAACAGTACTTC
CAIEGQDTYEQYF
>.|TRBV29-1|TRBJ2-5|.
TGCAACGTCGACTGGGGTCACCAAGAGACCCAGTACTTC
CNVDWGHQETQYF
>.|TRBV7-9|TRBJ2-7|.
TGTGCCAGCAGCTTACTTGGGACGCTCGACGAGCAGTATTTC
CASSLLGTLDEQYF
>.|TRBV5-1|TRBJ2-1|.
TGCGCCAGCAGATTGGCCTCATCCTTGAATGAGCAGTTCTTC
CASRLASSLNEQFF